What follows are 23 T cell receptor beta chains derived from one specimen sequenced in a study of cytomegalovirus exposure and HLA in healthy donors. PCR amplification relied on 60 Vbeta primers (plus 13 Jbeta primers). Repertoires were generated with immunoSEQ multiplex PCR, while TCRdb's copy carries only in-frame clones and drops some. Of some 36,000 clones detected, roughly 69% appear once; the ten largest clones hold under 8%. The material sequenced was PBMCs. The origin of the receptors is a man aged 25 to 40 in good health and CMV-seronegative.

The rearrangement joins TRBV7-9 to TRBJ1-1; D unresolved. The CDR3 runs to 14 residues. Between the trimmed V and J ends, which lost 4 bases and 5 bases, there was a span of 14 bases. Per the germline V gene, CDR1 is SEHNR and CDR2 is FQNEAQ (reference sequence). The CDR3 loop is CASSYPGGRTEAFF. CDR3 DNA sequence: TGTGCCAGCAGCTACCCCGGAGGCAGGACTGAAGCTTTCTTT.

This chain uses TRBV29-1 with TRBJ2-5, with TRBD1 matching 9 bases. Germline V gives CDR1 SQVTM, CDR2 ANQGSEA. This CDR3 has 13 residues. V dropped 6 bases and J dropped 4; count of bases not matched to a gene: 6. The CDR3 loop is CSVLDRGGETQYF. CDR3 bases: TGCAGCGTGTTAGACAGGGGGGGAGAGACCCAGTACTTC. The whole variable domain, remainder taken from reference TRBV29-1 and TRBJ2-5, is SAVISQKPSRDICQRGTSLTIQCQVDSQVTMMFWYRQQPGQSLTLIATANQGSEATYESGFVIDKFPISRPNLTFSTLTVSNMSPEDSSIYLCSVLDRGGETQYFGPGTRLLVL.

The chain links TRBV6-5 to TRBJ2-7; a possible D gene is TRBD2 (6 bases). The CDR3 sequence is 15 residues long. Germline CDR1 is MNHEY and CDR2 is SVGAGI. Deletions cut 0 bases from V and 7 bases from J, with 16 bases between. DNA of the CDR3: TGTGCCAGCAGTTACTCGTCAGGAGGGGCAGGAGAGCAGTACTTC. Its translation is CASSYSSGGAGEQYF.

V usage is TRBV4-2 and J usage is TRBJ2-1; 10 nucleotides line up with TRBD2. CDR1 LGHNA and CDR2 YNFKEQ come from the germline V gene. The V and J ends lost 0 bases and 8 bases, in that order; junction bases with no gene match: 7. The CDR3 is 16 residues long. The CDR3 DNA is TGTGCCAGCAGCCAAGATTGGGCTAGCGGGAGTGATGAGCAGTTCTTC. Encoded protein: CASSQDWASGSDEQFF.

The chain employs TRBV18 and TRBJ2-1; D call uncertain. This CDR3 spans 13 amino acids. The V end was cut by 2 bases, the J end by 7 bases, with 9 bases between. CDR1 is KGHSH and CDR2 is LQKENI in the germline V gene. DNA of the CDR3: TGTGCCAGCTCACCAAGTAGCCGAAATGAGCAGTTCTTC. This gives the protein CASSPSSRNEQFF.

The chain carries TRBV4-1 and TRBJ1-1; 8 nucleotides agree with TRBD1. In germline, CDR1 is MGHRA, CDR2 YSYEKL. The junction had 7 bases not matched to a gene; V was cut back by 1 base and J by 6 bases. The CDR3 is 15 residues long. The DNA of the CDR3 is TGCGCCAGCAGCCAAGGCATGCGACAGGGGCCTGAAGCTTTCTTT. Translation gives CASSQGMRQGPEAFF.

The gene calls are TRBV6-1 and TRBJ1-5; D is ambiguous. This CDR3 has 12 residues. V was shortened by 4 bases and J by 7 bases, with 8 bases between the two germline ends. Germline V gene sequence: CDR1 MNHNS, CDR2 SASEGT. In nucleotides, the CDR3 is TGTGCCAGCAGTGTAATGTTACAGCCCCAGCATTTT. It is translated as CASSVMLQPQHF.

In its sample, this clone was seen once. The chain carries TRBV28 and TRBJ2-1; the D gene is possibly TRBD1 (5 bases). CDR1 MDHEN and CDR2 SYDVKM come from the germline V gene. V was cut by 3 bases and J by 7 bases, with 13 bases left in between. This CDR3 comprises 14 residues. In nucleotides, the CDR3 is TGTGCCAGCAGTTTGGTAGACAGTCTTAATGAGCAGTTCTTC. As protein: CASSLVDSLNEQFF.

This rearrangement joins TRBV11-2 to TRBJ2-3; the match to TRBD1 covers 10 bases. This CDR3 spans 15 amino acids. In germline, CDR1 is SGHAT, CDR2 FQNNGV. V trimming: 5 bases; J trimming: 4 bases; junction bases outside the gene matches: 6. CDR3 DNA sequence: TGTGCCAGCAGCGACCGGGACAGGGGTTCAGATACGCAGTATTTT. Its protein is CASSDRDRGSDTQYF.

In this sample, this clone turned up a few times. The CDR3 DNA follows: TGCGCCAGCAGCTCCGGGGAGAAGCGCTACACCTTC. This translates into CASSSGEKRYTF. The chain links TRBV5-1 to TRBJ1-2, with no clear D. Trimming removed 3 bases at V and 9 bases at J, with 12 bases between. The CDR3 is made up of 12 amino acids. Germline V gene sequence: CDR1 SGHRS, CDR2 YFSETQ. The variable domain in full, completed from reference TRBV5-1 and TRBJ1-2, reads KAGVTQTPRYLIKTRGQQVTLSCSPISGHRSVSWYQQTPGQGLQFLFEYFSETQRNKGNFPGRFSGRQFSNSRSEMNVSTLELGDSALYLCASSSGEKRYTFGSGTRLTVV.

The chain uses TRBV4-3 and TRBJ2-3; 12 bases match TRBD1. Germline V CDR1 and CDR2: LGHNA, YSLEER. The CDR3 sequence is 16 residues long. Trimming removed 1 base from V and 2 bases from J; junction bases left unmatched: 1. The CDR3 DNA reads TGCGCCAGCAGCCAAGGGGGACAGGGGGCCACAGATACGCAGTATTTT. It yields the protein CASSQGGQGATDTQYF.

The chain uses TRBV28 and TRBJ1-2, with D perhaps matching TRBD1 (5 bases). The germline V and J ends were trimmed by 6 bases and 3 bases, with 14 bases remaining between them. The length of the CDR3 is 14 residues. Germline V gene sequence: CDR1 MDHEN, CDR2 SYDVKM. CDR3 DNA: TGTGCCAGCAGCCCCCAGGGAGGCTACTATGGCTACACCTTC. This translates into CASSPQGGYYGYTF.

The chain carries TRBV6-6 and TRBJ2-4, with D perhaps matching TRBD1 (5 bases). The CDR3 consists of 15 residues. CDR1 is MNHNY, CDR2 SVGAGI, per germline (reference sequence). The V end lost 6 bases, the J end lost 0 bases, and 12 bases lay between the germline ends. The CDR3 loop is CASRETVQAKNIQYF. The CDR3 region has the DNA TGTGCCAGCAGGGAGACAGTTCAAGCCAAAAACATTCAGTACTTC.

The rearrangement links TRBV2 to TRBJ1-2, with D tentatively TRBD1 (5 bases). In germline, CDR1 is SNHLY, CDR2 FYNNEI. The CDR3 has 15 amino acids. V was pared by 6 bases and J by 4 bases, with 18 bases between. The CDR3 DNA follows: TGTGCCAGCAGAAAAGATCCAGGGATGAGCTATGGCTACACCTTC. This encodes CASRKDPGMSYGYTF. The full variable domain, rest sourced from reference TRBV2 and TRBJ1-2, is EPEVTQTPSHQVTQMGQEVILRCVPISNHLYFYWYRQILGQKVEFLVSFYNNEISEKSEIFDDQFSVERPDGSNFTLKIRSTKLEDSAMYFCASRKDPGMSYGYTFGSGTRLTVV.

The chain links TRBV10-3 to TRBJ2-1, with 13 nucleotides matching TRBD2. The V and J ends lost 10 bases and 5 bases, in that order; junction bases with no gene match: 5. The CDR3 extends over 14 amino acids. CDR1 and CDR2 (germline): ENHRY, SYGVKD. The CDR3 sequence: CATKGLAGDNEQFF. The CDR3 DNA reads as TGTGCCACCAAAGGACTAGCGGGGGACAATGAGCAGTTCTTC.

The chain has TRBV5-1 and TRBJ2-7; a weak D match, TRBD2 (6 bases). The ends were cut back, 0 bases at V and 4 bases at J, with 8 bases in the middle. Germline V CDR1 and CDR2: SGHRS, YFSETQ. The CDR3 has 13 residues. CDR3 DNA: TGCGCCAGCAGCTTGGTGGGGGGTTACGAGCAGTACTTC. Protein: CASSLVGGYEQYF.

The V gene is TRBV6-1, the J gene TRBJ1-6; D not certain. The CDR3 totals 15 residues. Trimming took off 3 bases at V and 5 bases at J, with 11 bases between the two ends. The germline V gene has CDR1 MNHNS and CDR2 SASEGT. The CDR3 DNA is TGTGCCAGCAGTGATTTTGGCACCCATAATTCACCCCTCCACTTT. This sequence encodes CASSDFGTHNSPLHF.

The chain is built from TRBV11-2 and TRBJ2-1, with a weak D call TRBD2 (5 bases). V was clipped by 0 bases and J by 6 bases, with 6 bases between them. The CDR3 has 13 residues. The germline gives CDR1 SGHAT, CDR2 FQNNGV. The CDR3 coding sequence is TGTGCCAGCAGCTTAGACACTAGCAATGAGCAGTTCTTC. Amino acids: CASSLDTSNEQFF.

The CDR3 loop reads CASSPGGVRGYTF. The CDR3 bases are TGTGCCAGCAGCCCCGGGGGTGTTCGTGGCTACACCTTC. This sequence joins TRBV6-5 and TRBJ1-2; tentative D call: TRBD1 (5 bases). CDR3 length: 13 amino acids. Trimming removed 6 bases from V and 7 bases from J, with 15 bases in between. Germline-derived CDR1 and CDR2 are MNHEY and SVGAGI.

The CDR3 reads CATRAGANTGELFF. CDR3 nucleotides: TGTGCCACCAGGGCAGGGGCGAACACCGGGGAGCTGTTTTTT. This chain links TRBV15 with TRBJ2-2, with D possibly TRBD1 on 6 matching bases. The germline gives CDR1 LNHNV, CDR2 YYDKDF (reference sequence). Trimming shortened V by 6 bases and J by 0 bases, and 8 bases separated the two germline ends. This CDR3 is built from 14 residues. The complete variable domain, with remaining parts taken from reference TRBV15 and TRBJ2-2, reads DAMVIQNPRYQVTQFGKPVTLSCSQTLNHNVMYWYQQKSSQAPKLLFHYYDKDFNNEADTPDNFQSRRPNTSFCFLDIRSPGLGDTAMYLCATRAGANTGELFFGEGSRLTVL.

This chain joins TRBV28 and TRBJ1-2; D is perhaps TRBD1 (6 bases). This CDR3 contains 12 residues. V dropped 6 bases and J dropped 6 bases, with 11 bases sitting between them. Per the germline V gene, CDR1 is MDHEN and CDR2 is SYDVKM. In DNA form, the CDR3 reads TGTGCCAGCAGGCTACAGGGTCATGGCTACACCTTC. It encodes CASRLQGHGYTF.

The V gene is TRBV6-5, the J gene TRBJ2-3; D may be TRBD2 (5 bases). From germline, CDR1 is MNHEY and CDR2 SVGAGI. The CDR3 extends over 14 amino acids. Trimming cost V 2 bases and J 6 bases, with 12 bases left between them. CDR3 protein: CASSYELARDTQYF. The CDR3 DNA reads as TGTGCCAGCAGTTACGAGTTAGCGAGGGATACGCAGTATTTT.

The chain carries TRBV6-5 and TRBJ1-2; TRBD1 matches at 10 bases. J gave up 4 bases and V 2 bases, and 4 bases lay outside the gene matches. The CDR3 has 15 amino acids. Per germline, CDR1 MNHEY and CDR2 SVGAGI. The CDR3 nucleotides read TGTGCCAGCAGTTACCGGGACAGGGGAGTCTATGGCTACACCTTC. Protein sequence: CASSYRDRGVYGYTF.